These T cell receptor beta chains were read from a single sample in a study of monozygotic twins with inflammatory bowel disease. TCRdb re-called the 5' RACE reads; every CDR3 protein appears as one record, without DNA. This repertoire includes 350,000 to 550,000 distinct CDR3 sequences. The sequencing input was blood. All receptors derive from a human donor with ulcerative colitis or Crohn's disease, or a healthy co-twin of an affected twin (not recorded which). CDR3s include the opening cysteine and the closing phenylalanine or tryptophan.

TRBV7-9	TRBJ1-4	CASSPPTGWETNEKLFF
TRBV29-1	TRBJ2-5	CSVDPAGESQETQYF
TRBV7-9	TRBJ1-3	CASSYVTGNTIYF
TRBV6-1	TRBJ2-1	CASSTTGQPYNEQFF
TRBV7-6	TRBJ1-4	CASSLAGGLEKLFF
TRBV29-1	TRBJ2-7	CSVEPFRGEQYF
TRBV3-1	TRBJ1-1	CASWTHGLETEAFF
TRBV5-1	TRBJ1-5	CASSLGPEDNQPQHF
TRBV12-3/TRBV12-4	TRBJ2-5	CASSKGQLRLQETQYF
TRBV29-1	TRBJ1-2	CSVDTRLYGYTF
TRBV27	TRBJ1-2	CASRGLLYGYTF
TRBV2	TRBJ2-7	CASGAFGSIYEQYF
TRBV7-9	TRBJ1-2	CASSLLQGGPNYGYTF
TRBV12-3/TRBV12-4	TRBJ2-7	CASSDSTSYEQYF
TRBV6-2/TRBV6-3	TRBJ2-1	CASSYEGDRYNEQFF
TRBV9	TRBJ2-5	CASSVGLAGNQETQYF
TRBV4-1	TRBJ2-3	CASSQAGSDTQYF
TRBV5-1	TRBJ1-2	CASSLGQGGYGYTF
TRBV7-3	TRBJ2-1	CASSRSAGAYNEQFF
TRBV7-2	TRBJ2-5	CASSVDGGETQYF
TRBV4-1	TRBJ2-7	CASSRETGISSYEQYF
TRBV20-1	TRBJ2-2	CSARGSGGGAFGELFF
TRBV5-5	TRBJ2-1	CASTLSLGPKVDEQFF
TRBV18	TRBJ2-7	CASSPSGTGIYEQYF
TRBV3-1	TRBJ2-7	CASSQELGATRQQYF
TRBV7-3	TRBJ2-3	CASSSQSTDTQYF
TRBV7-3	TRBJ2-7	CASSLLQGLEQYF
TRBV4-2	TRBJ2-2	CASTLLAPNTGELFF
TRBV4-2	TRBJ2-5	CASSQAHQVQETQYF
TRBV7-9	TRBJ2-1	CASSLASGGRSYNEQFF
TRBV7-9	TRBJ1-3	CASSWTGSGNTIYF
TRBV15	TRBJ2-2	CATRGGPNTGELFF
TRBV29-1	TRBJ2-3	CSARAGGGTDTQYF
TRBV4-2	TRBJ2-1	CASSPQTSGRPSSYNEQFF
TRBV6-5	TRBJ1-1	CASSYEGTRNTEAFF
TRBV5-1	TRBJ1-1	CASSLGGGAGFNTEAFF
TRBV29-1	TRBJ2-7	CSVETALSYEQYF
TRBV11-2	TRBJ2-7	CASSIREGHYEQYF
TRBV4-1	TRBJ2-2	CASSQGTGANTGELFF
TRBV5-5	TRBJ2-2	CASSFRVRMNTGELFF
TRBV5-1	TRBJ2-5	CASSSMNQGGETQYF
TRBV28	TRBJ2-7	CASSGGRGQSYEQYF
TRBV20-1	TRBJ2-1	CSASPTSGRANEQFF
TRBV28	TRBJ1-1	CAIHRGREAFF
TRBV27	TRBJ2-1	CASSLTSGFNEQFF
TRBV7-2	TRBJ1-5	CASSPPRTGGVQPQHF
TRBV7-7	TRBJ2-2	CASSPRGQGVNTGELFF
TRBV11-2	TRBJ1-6	CASSYLGTGDNSPLHF
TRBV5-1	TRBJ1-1	CASSFGGDQNEAFF
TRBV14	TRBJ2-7	CASSQDRTRSYEQYF
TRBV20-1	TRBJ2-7	CSALWEVDSAYEQYF
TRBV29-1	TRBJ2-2	CSGRAGGHTGELFF
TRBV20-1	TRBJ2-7	CSATAADEQYF
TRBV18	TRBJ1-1	CASSLKQGLNTEAFF